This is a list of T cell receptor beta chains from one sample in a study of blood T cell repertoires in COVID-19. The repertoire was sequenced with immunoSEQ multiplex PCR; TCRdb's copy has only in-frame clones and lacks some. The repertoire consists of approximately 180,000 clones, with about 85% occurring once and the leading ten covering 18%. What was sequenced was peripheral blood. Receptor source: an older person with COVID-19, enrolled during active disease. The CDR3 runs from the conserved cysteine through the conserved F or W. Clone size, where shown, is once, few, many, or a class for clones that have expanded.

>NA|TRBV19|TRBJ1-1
CATTSGQKNTEAFF
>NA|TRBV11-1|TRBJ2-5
CASSLGQWYAETQYF
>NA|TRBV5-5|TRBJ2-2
CASSLGGTSGELFF
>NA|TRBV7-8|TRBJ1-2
CASSPTGNYGYTF
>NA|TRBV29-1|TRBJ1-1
CSVDSGQLNTEAFF
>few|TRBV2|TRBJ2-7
CASSEQGQGFYEQYF
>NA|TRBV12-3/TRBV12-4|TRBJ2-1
CASSRGFEQFF
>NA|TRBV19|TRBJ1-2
CASSLGGVYGYTF
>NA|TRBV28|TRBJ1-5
CASRGPGQGIVSNQPQHF
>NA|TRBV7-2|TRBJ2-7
CASSQLVGGTVQYF
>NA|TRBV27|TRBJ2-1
CASTRGSPSDNEQFF
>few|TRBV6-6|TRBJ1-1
CASSYYKKVEQEAFF
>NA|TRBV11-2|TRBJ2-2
CASSPSPENTGELFF
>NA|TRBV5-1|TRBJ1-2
CASSLADSFDYTF
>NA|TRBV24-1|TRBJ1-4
CATSTPDAGLGEKLFF
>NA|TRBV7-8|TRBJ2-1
CASSHIAGEQFF
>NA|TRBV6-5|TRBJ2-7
CASRIHRGHGVF
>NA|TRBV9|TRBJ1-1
CASSEGPVTITEAFF
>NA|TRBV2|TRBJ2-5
CASEGGFRLAGRETQYF
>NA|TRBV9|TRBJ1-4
CASSVGTGSEKLFF
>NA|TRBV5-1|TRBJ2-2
CASSGGTGTGPGELFF
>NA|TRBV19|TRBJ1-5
CASSIYPGQGNQPQHF
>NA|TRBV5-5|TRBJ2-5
CASSLGAKEAQETQYF
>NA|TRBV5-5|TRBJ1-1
CASSIRQTNTEAFF
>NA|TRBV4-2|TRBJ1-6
CASSSGDSPLHF
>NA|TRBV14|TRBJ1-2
CASSQDTGQGYSNYGYTF